This TCR beta chain is from a study of blood T cell repertoires in COVID-19. Study at large: Sample material is recorded as cDNA or gDNA derived from T cells, B-cell-depleted T cells, or PBMCs.

Seattle's cohort entered during active infection and was followed longitudinally. The ends lost 2 bases at V and 6 bases at J; junction bases unmatched: 12. Germline CDR1 and CDR2: SGHAT and FQNNGV. The CDR3 has 18 residues. Per the authors' pipeline: The assay estimated nucleated cells by amplifying reference gene primers. Method: immunoSEQ multiplex PCR; TCRdb's copy keeps in-frame clones and lacks some. The V and J calls and clone size are taken from that table; D and trimming were inferred from the DNA. The repertoire holds 100,000 to 150,000 clones, with around 89% as singletons. Sequences were obtained from peripheral blood. The receptor was derived from a woman aged 55-70 years with COVID-19, enrolled during active disease. The rearrangement links TRBV11-2 to TRBJ2-3; 12 positions match TRBD2. The CDR3 spells CASSLTHASGGAMDTQYF. CDR3 bases: TGTGCCAGCAGCTTAACGCATGCTAGCGGGGGGGCCATGGATACGCAGTATTTT.